This T cell receptor beta chain came from a study of relationships among human T cell subsets. The T cell receptor alpha and beta CDR3 regions were amplified from mRNA by semiquantitative ARM-PCR. Tagged nested gene-specific primers were used first, then communal superprimers amplified exponentially. MiXCR, applied by TCRdb to the multiplex PCR reads, yields one record per CDR3 protein. This table has approximately 4,500 distinct CDR3 sequences, more than 65% appearing once. Per germline, CDR1 SQVTM and CDR2 ANQGSEA. The ends lost 3 bases at V and 0 bases at J; junction bases unmatched: 5. The CDR3 is made up of 15 amino acids. In this sample, this clonotype turned up a few times.

This receptor was identified in a man aged 35-49 years in good health. The V and J genes are TRBV29-1 and TRBJ2-3; TRBD2 matches at 8 bases. What was sequenced was total T cells sorted from blood. CDR3 residues: CSVETSGGSTDTQYF. In DNA, the CDR3 is TGCAGCGTTGAGACCAGCGGGGGAAGCACAGATACGCAGTATTTT.